The present T cell receptor (beta chain) was sequenced within a study of T cell responses to AZD1222 COVID-19 vaccine. Assay: immunoSEQ multiplex PCR; the TCRdb copy retains only in-frame clones and omits some. The sample has 140,000 to 150,000 clones, roughly 87% seen once. The V and J ends lost 1 base and 4 bases respectively, with 16 bases between them. This CDR3 comprises 16 residues. This receptor was obtained from an adult who received the MenACWY meningococcal vaccine as a control. Here the sequenced sample was peripheral blood, taken 28 days after the second dose of the MenACWY control vaccine. The gene calls are TRBV6-7 and TRBJ1-2, with D possibly matching TRBD1 (6 bases). TRBV6-7 is an ORF for which the function is uncertain. The CDR3 bases are TGTGCCAGCAGTTACTACCGGGGGCGTAAGGTCTATGGCTACACCTTC. This gives the protein CASSYYRGRKVYGYTF.